This is a list of T cell receptor beta chains from one sample in a study of blood T cell repertoires in COVID-19. Assay used: immunoSEQ multiplex PCR; TCRdb lists only in-frame clones, some missing. In the table there are under 450,000 clones, under 85% of which are singletons. Specimen: PBMCs or T cells enriched from blood (not recorded which). The receptors derive from a woman aged 50 to 60 who had recovered from COVID-19. Both conserved end residues are part of each CDR3. Each record gives: V gene, clone size, D gene, J gene, CDR3 DNA, CDR3 protein. The D gene is left open where the match is weak. Where a row states a size, it is once, few, many or the class of an expanded clone; other rows omit it.

v_gene: TRBV20-1; abundance: .; d_gene: .; j_gene: TRBJ1-1; CDR3nt: TGCAGTGCTAGTTCGGGGTTGAACACTGAAGCTTTCTTT; CDR3aa: CSASSGLNTEAFF
v_gene: TRBV10-3; abundance: .; d_gene: .; j_gene: TRBJ1-1; CDR3nt: TGTGCCACCACCGGACAGATGAACACTGAAGCTTTCTTT; CDR3aa: CATTGQMNTEAFF
v_gene: TRBV11-1; abundance: few; d_gene: TRBD1; j_gene: TRBJ1-1; CDR3nt: TGTGCCAGCAGCTTAGGCGCCACTTGGACAGGAGCTTTCTTT; CDR3aa: CASSLGATWTGAFF
v_gene: TRBV11-3; abundance: .; d_gene: .; j_gene: TRBJ2-1; CDR3nt: TGTGCCAGCAGCTCCCCCAGAGGTGATGAGCAGTTCTTC; CDR3aa: CASSSPRGDEQFF
v_gene: TRBV30; abundance: .; d_gene: TRBD1; j_gene: TRBJ1-1; CDR3nt: TGTGCCTGGAGCACCGGACAGGTAAAGTCGGAAGCTTTCTTT; CDR3aa: CAWSTGQVKSEAFF
v_gene: TRBV15; abundance: .; d_gene: .; j_gene: TRBJ1-2; CDR3nt: TGTGCCACCAGCAGAGATGGGGGGGCCGGCTACACCTTC; CDR3aa: CATSRDGGAGYTF
v_gene: TRBV5-4; abundance: .; d_gene: TRBD2; j_gene: TRBJ2-3; CDR3nt: TGTGCCAGCAGCGTGGGGACTAGCGGGTCCCACACAGATACGCAGTATTTT; CDR3aa: CASSVGTSGSHTDTQYF
v_gene: TRBV12-3/TRBV12-4; abundance: .; d_gene: .; j_gene: TRBJ1-2; CDR3nt: TGTGTCACCAGTGGGGCGGACTATGGCTACACCTTC; CDR3aa: CVTSGADYGYTF
v_gene: TRBV11-3; abundance: once; d_gene: .; j_gene: TRBJ1-2; CDR3nt: TGTGCCAGCAGCCTTCCGACGGGTAACTATGGCTACACCTTC; CDR3aa: CASSLPTGNYGYTF
v_gene: TRBV6-2/TRBV6-3; abundance: once; d_gene: .; j_gene: TRBJ1-5; CDR3nt: TGTGCCAGCAGTTACCCCTTGACGGGGAATCAGCCCCAGCATTTT; CDR3aa: CASSYPLTGNQPQHF
v_gene: TRBV6-2/TRBV6-3; abundance: .; d_gene: TRBD1; j_gene: TRBJ2-1; CDR3nt: TGTGCCAGCAGTTATCTGACAGGGGGCAGTGAGCAGTTCTTC; CDR3aa: CASSYLTGGSEQFF
v_gene: TRBV6-5; abundance: .; d_gene: .; j_gene: TRBJ1-2; CDR3nt: TGTGCCAGCAGACACATAATCTATGGCTACACCTTC; CDR3aa: CASRHIIYGYTF
v_gene: TRBV25-1; abundance: .; d_gene: .; j_gene: TRBJ1-2; CDR3nt: TGTGCCAGCCGGGGGTATGGCTATGGCTACACCTTC; CDR3aa: CASRGYGYGYTF
v_gene: TRBV19; abundance: .; d_gene: TRBD1; j_gene: TRBJ1-1; CDR3nt: TGTGCCAGTAGTAAAAGGACAGGGCTTGAAGCTTTCTTT; CDR3aa: CASSKRTGLEAFF
v_gene: TRBV2; abundance: .; d_gene: .; j_gene: TRBJ2-3; CDR3nt: TGTGCCAGCAGTGTAACACGGGGCACAGATACGCAGTATTTT; CDR3aa: CASSVTRGTDTQYF
v_gene: TRBV6-5; abundance: .; d_gene: TRBD1; j_gene: TRBJ1-1; CDR3nt: TGTGCCAGCAGGCCAAGACAGGGAGCGGCTGAAGCTTTCTTT; CDR3aa: CASRPRQGAAEAFF